These 16 T cell receptor beta chains share one sample of origin, sequenced in a study of cytomegalovirus exposure and HLA in healthy donors. The PCR used 60 Vbeta and 13 Jbeta primers. Here immunoSEQ multiplex PCR was the method, and the copy in TCRdb shows in-frame clones only, minus some. Among about 110,000 clones listed, about 86% were seen once. The sample taken for sequencing was PBMCs. These receptors were taken from a woman aged 30 to 39 in good health and CMV-seronegative.

The chain couples TRBV4-1 to TRBJ2-7, with D unclear. CDR1 is MGHRA and CDR2 is YSYEKL in the germline V gene. The CDR3 length is 15 residues. Trimming removed 5 bases at V and 3 bases at J, with 17 bases between. The CDR3 bases are TGCGCCAGCAGCTCAGGATCACAAGGTGGCTACGAGCAGTACTTC. Its protein is CASSSGSQGGYEQYF.

The chain carries TRBV9 and TRBJ2-2; 7 bases map to TRBD1. Germline assignment: CDR1 SGDLS and CDR2 YYNGEE. V lost 0 bases, J lost 1 base, and 3 bases stayed unmatched. This CDR3 contains 16 residues. CDR3 sequence (DNA): TGTGCCAGCAGCGTAGGAACAGGGGTGAACACCGGGGAGCTGTTTTTT. Amino acids: CASSVGTGVNTGELFF.

This chain links TRBV6-6 with TRBJ2-7, with D perhaps matching TRBD2 (6 bases). Germline CDR1 reads MNHNY; CDR2 reads SVGAGI (reference sequence). The CDR3 extends over 14 amino acids. V lost 2 bases, J lost 4 bases, and 12 bases lay in between. CDR3 nucleotides: TGTGCCAGCAGTTACACGGGAGCCACTTACGAGCAGTACTTC. Translation gives CASSYTGATYEQYF.

This rearrangement joins TRBV7-3 to TRBJ2-1; the match to TRBD2 covers 9 bases. The trim removed 2 bases at V and 8 bases at J, leaving 7 bases unmatched. The V gene's germline CDR1 is SGHTA and CDR2 FQGTGA. CDR3 length: 15 amino acids. CDR3 sequence: CASSLLPSGTYEQFF. The CDR3, as DNA: TGTGCCAGCAGCTTACTTCCTAGCGGGACGTATGAGCAGTTCTTC.

The chain carries TRBV7-9 and TRBJ2-3, with 9 nucleotides matching TRBD2. Losses at the gene ends were 2 bases for V and 4 bases for J; bases not matched to a gene: 7. Germline V CDR1 and CDR2: SEHNR, FQNEAQ (reference sequence). The CDR3 is 16 amino acids. The CDR3, as DNA: TGTGCCAGCAGCTTACTTAGCGGGAGCCCCGCAGATACGCAGTATTTT. It codes for CASSLLSGSPADTQYF.

This clone was recorded only once. J is TRBJ1-4 and V is TRBV4-2; tentatively, D is TRBD1 (6 bases). CDR3 size: 19 residues. CDR1 LGHNA and CDR2 YNFKEQ come from the germline V gene. V was trimmed by 0 bases and J by 8 bases, leaving 25 bases between them. In DNA, the CDR3 is TGTGCCAGCAGCCAAGAAGGAGGCCTAGGGGGTGGTCCCAGCGAAAAACTGTTTTTT. Its protein is CASSQEGGLGGGPSEKLFF.

Points on this clone: The junction does not match germline at one end; this may be a read error. This sequence joins TRBV7-9 and TRBJ2-2, with 7 bases identical to TRBD1. The CDR3 spans 15 residues. From germline, CDR1 is SEHNR and CDR2 FQNEAQ (reference sequence). Here the CDR3 DNA reads TGTTCCAGCAGCTTAGGGGACAGGAACACCGGGGAGCTGTTTTTT. Amino acids: CSSSLGDRNTGELFF.

The chain has TRBV4-1 and TRBJ2-3; 7 nucleotides match TRBD2. The V and J ends lost 0 bases and 4 bases, in that order; junction bases with no gene match: 10. The germline V gene has CDR1 MGHRA and CDR2 YSYEKL. The CDR3 loop spans 17 amino acids. Here the CDR3 reads CASSQDFIGRSSDTQYF. DNA of the CDR3: TGCGCCAGCAGCCAAGATTTCATCGGGAGGAGTTCAGATACGCAGTATTTT.

The chain couples TRBV6-6 to TRBJ1-1; TRBD1 matches 7 bases. CDR1 is MNHNY and CDR2 is SVGAGI in the germline V gene (reference sequence). V trimming: 2 bases; J trimming: 0 bases; junction bases outside the gene matches: 3. CDR3 size: 15 residues. CDR3 coding DNA: TGTGCCAGCAGTTACGGACAGGATCTGAACACTGAAGCTTTCTTT. This gives the protein CASSYGQDLNTEAFF.

The gene calls are TRBV7-6 and TRBJ2-5; 7 bases agree with TRBD2. Trimming cost V 0 bases and J 3 bases; bases outside gene matches: 7. The CDR3 has 16 residues. Germline CDR1 reads SGHVS; CDR2 reads FNYEAQ. CDR3 residues: CASSLATSMGKETQYF. In DNA, the CDR3 is TGTGCCAGCAGCTTAGCGACTAGCATGGGGAAAGAGACCCAGTACTTC.

Concerning this clone itself: Other DNA sequences of this sample code for an identical CDR3. The V call is TRBV28, the J call TRBJ1-6, with D possibly matching TRBD1 (5 bases). The CDR3 sequence is 12 residues long. Germline assignment: CDR1 MDHEN and CDR2 SYDVKM. V lost 7 bases and J lost 9, with 10 bases in between. Here the CDR3 DNA reads TGTGCCAGCATCCAGGGCGGTTCACCCCTCCACTTT. It yields the protein CASIQGGSPLHF.

The chain uses TRBV18 and TRBJ2-7, with 10 bases identical to TRBD1. Losses at the gene ends were 4 bases for V and 3 bases for J; bases not matched to a gene: 6. This CDR3 has 15 amino acids. The germline V gene has CDR1 KGHSH and CDR2 LQKENI. CDR3 residues: CASSLGRDRGYEQYF. The CDR3 DNA sequence: TGTGCCAGCTCACTCGGCCGGGACAGGGGCTACGAGCAGTACTTC.

Regarding this clone: At the DNA level, this CDR3 is encoded by other sequences in the same sample as well. The V and J genes are TRBV6-5 and TRBJ2-3, with a possible D match to TRBD2 (5 bases). The V gene lost 2 bases and the J gene lost 2 bases, with 8 bases spanning the gap. The CDR3 has 14 residues. Germline CDR1 and CDR2: MNHEY and SVGAGI. This chain's CDR3 is CASSYGLATDTQYF. The CDR3 DNA follows: TGTGCCAGCAGTTACGGGCTAGCCACAGATACGCAGTATTTT.

This clone has only a few counts. The gene calls are TRBV7-9 and TRBJ2-1, with TRBD1 matching over 8 bases. Looked up from germline, CDR1 is SEHNR and CDR2 is FQNEAQ (reference sequence). The CDR3 is 14 amino acids. Unmatched junction bases numbered 5, after V lost 1 base and J lost 9 bases. CDR3 nucleotides: TGTGCCAGCAGCTTAGATATTGGGACAGGTGAGCAGTTCTTC. It specifies CASSLDIGTGEQFF.

There are a few counts of this clone. The genes are TRBV11-2 and TRBJ1-5; D perhaps matches TRBD1 (6 bases). Trimming removed 2 bases at V and 6 bases at J, with 14 bases between. Germline CDR1 reads SGHAT; CDR2 reads FQNNGV. The CDR3 runs 15 residues. The CDR3 DNA follows: TGTGCCAGCAGCTTAAGGGGAACAGGGCTTCAGCCCCAGCATTTT. Translation gives CASSLRGTGLQPQHF.

The chain has TRBV28 and TRBJ2-5; D gene uncertain. This CDR3 is 15 amino acids long. CDR1 MDHEN and CDR2 SYDVKM come from the germline V gene. V lost 4 bases and J lost 5, with 17 bases in between. The CDR3 coding sequence is TGTGCCAGCAGTTCTCGTCGAGGCGCGTATGAGACCCAGTACTTC. The encoded protein is CASSSRRGAYETQYF.